Below, 22 T cell receptor beta chains from the same sample are listed, as sequenced in a study of cytomegalovirus exposure and HLA in healthy donors. The primer mix had 60 Vbeta and 13 Jbeta primers. TCRdb's copy holds only in-frame clones and misses some; the assay was immunoSEQ multiplex PCR. The data contain approximately 220,000 clones, roughly 79% of them singletons. Sequencing was done on a sample of PBMCs. The receptors were gathered from a male donor in good health and CMV-seronegative.

CDR3 in amino acids: CASIQGQGGTGELFF. Here the CDR3 DNA reads TGCGCCAGCATCCAAGGACAGGGCGGTACCGGGGAGCTGTTTTTT. The rearrangement joins TRBV5-1 to TRBJ2-2; TRBD1 agrees at 8 bases. The CDR3 sequence is 15 residues long. CDR1 is SGHRS, CDR2 YFSETQ, per germline. The junction had 9 bases not matched to a gene; V was cut back by 6 bases and J by 5 bases.

The chain couples TRBV28 to TRBJ2-3, with TRBD1 identical over 9 bases. The ends lost 2 bases at V and 2 bases at J; junction bases unmatched: 5. CDR1 and CDR2 from the germline V gene are MDHEN and SYDVKM. The length of the CDR3 is 16 residues. The CDR3 sequence: CASSLGTGRLTDTQYF. The CDR3 DNA follows: TGTGCCAGCAGTTTAGGGACAGGGAGGCTCACAGATACGCAGTATTTT.

The chain carries TRBV9 and TRBJ2-7; TRBD1 matches at 8 bases. This CDR3 region has 16 residues. V dropped 0 bases and J dropped 6; count of bases not matched to a gene: 11. Per the germline V gene, CDR1 is SGDLS and CDR2 is YYNGEE. The CDR3 region is CASSVESRSTGAEQYF. The CDR3, as DNA: TGTGCCAGCAGCGTAGAGTCTAGATCGACAGGGGCCGAGCAGTACTTC.

The chain carries TRBV28 and TRBJ1-2; 7 bases map to TRBD1. J gave up 3 bases and V 5 bases, and 6 bases lay outside the gene matches. Germline V gives CDR1 MDHEN, CDR2 SYDVKM. This CDR3 comprises 14 residues. The CDR3, as DNA: TGTGCCAGCAGTAGGGGCAGGGGGGACTATGGCTACACCTTC. The encoded protein is CASSRGRGDYGYTF.

This clone was recorded once. The gene calls are TRBV14 and TRBJ2-5, with unresolved D. Trimming removed 8 bases from V and 0 bases from J, with 7 bases in between. The germline V gene encodes CDR1 SGHDN and CDR2 FVKESK. The CDR3 runs 12 residues. The CDR3 spells CASQAYQETQYF. The CDR3 DNA reads TGTGCCAGCCAGGCATACCAAGAGACCCAGTACTTC.

Only a few counts were recorded for this clone. The chain carries TRBV27 and TRBJ2-7, with 9 positions matching TRBD1. The V gene's germline CDR1 is MNHEY and CDR2 SMNVEV (reference sequence). J lost 3 bases, V lost 5 bases, and 5 bases had no gene match. There are 14 residues in the CDR3. The CDR3 DNA reads as TGTGCCAGCAGTACGGACAGGGGAGACTACGAGCAGTACTTC. It codes for CASSTDRGDYEQYF.

The V gene is TRBV6-6, the J gene TRBJ1-5; no clear D gene. The V gene lost 6 bases and the J gene lost 0 bases, with 9 bases spanning the gap. The CDR3 covers 14 residues. Germline CDR1 MNHNY, CDR2 SVGAGI (reference sequence). CDR3 bases: TGTGCCAGCAGCGACCGGGATAGCAATCAGCCCCAGCATTTT. Translated, it gives CASSDRDSNQPQHF.

V gene TRBV19 combines with J gene TRBJ1-1; 9 bases are a match to TRBD1. The CDR3 contains 15 residues. V lost 6 bases to trimming and J lost 0 bases; unmatched junction nucleotides: 5. Germline CDR1 LNHDA, CDR2 SQIVND (reference sequence). The CDR3 spells CASSRQGVLNTEAFF. The CDR3, as DNA: TGTGCCAGTAGCCGACAGGGGGTTCTGAACACTGAAGCTTTCTTT. The full variable domain, its missing parts supplied by reference TRBV19 and TRBJ1-1, is DGGITQSPKYLFRKEGQNVTLSCEQNLNHDAMYWYRQDPGQGLRLIYYSQIVNDFQKGDIAEGYSVSREKKESFPLTVTSAQKNPTAFYLCASSRQGVLNTEAFFGQGTRLTVV.

This rearrangement joins TRBV28 to TRBJ2-7; 10 positions agree with TRBD1. V trimming: 5 bases; J trimming: 4 bases; junction bases outside the gene matches: 8. The CDR3 spans 15 residues. The V gene's germline CDR1 is MDHEN and CDR2 SYDVKM. The CDR3 nucleotides read TGTGCCAGCAGTACAACCGGGACAGGGGATTACGAGCAGTACTTC. Amino acid sequence: CASSTTGTGDYEQYF.

The V gene is TRBV10-3, the J gene TRBJ1-2; D gene ambiguous. Germline values: CDR1 ENHRY, CDR2 SYGVKD. V lost 0 bases, J lost 6 bases, and 11 bases lay in between. The CDR3 has 14 residues. The chain's CDR3 is CAISESWSQDGYTF. The CDR3 DNA reads TGTGCCATCAGTGAGTCGTGGTCCCAGGATGGCTACACCTTC.

V gene TRBV2 combines with J gene TRBJ1-2; D not certain. Trimming shortened V by 8 bases and J by 0 bases, and 4 bases separated the two germline ends. CDR3 length: 11 amino acids. Germline CDR1 is SNHLY and CDR2 is FYNNEI. The CDR3 protein is CASGPNYGYTF. Here the CDR3 DNA reads TGTGCCAGCGGCCCTAACTATGGCTACACCTTC.

V gene TRBV7-6 combines with J gene TRBJ1-5; 9 nucleotides line up with TRBD1. The CDR3 totals 14 residues. V lost 3 bases and J lost 6; bases outside the gene matches: 3. Germline CDR1 and CDR2: SGHVS and FNYEAQ. In DNA form, the CDR3 reads TGTGCCAGCAGCTTGGGACAGGGCGTTCAGCCCCAGCATTTT. Translated: CASSLGQGVQPQHF. The complete variable domain, with remaining parts taken from reference TRBV7-6 and TRBJ1-5, reads GAGVSQSPRYKVTKRGQDVALRCDPISGHVSLYWYRQALGQGPEFLTYFNYEAQQDKSGLPNDRFSAERPEGSISTLTIQRTEQRDSAMYRCASSLGQGVQPQHFGDGTRLSIL.

This clone was found a few times. J is TRBJ1-1 and V is TRBV7-8, with 8 nucleotides matching TRBD1. V dropped 4 bases and J dropped 5; count of bases not matched to a gene: 12. The CDR3 loop spans 16 amino acids. Germline V CDR1 and CDR2: SGHVS, FQNEAQ. The CDR3 DNA reads as TGTGCCAGCAGCTCCAGGACAGGGATTCGTAGTACTGAAGCTTTCTTT. Encoded protein: CASSSRTGIRSTEAFF.

A note on this clone: One junction end disagrees with the germline gene, perhaps due to a read error. The chain employs TRBV7-3 and TRBJ2-1; 8 positions match TRBD2. Germline CDR1 SGHTA, CDR2 FQGTGA. The CDR3 runs to 16 residues. CDR3 DNA: TGTTCCAGCAGCTTATTGACGGGGGGGCGCCACAATGAGCAGTTCTTC. Translation gives CSSSLLTGGRHNEQFF.

The CDR3 region is CASSGTSRVDTQYF. The CDR3 bases are TGTGCCAGCAGCGGGACTAGCAGGGTAGATACGCAGTATTTT. This chain uses TRBV2 with TRBJ2-3; 9 nucleotides align to TRBD2. The CDR3 consists of 14 residues. V shed 6 bases, J shed 5 bases, and the junction held 6 bases outside the gene matches. Looked up from germline, CDR1 is SNHLY and CDR2 is FYNNEI.

The rearrangement uses TRBV30 and TRBJ1-2; D unresolved. CDR1 is GTSNPN, CDR2 SVGIG, per germline (reference sequence). This CDR3 has 15 residues. Trimming took off 2 bases at V and 8 bases at J, with 21 bases between the two ends. The CDR3 here is CAWSPRASGGYGYTF. The CDR3 DNA is TGTGCCTGGAGTCCCCGGGCTTCGGGCGGGTACGGCTACACCTTC.

This clone was seen once. The rearrangement joins TRBV30 to TRBJ2-3; 8 bases map to TRBD1. Germline CDR1 is GTSNPN and CDR2 is SVGIG (reference sequence). The J segment lost 5 bases and the V segment lost 7 bases, leaving 8 bases of the junction unmatched. The CDR3 is made up of 13 amino acids. DNA of the CDR3: TGTGCCTATAATCAGGGGGCGGAAGATACGCAGTATTTT. Translation: CAYNQGAEDTQYF. Looking up the rest from reference TRBV30 and TRBJ2-3 gives the full variable domain: SQTIHQWPATLVQPVGSPLSLECTVEGTSNPNLYWYRQAAGRGLQLLFYSVGIGQISSEVPQNLSASRPQDRQFILSSKKLLLSDSGFYLCAYNQGAEDTQYFGPGTRLTVL.

The gene calls are TRBV9 and TRBJ2-2; TRBD1 is a possible D gene (5 bases). The CDR3 runs to 14 residues. Trimming removed 3 bases at V and 6 bases at J, with 12 bases between. Per germline, CDR1 SGDLS and CDR2 YYNGEE. The CDR3 loop reads CASSEPRQPGELFF. The DNA of the CDR3 is TGTGCCAGCAGCGAACCAAGACAGCCCGGGGAGCTGTTTTTT.

The chain joins TRBV28 to TRBJ1-2; tentatively, D is TRBD1 (5 bases). V lost 5 bases and J 3 bases, leaving 13 bases between the germline ends. Germline V lookup: CDR1 MDHEN, CDR2 SYDVKM. This CDR3 spans 14 amino acids. In DNA form, the CDR3 reads TGTGCCAGCAGTATAATCAGGGTAGACTATGGCTACACCTTC. Translation: CASSIIRVDYGYTF.

This clone was recorded only once. The V and J genes are TRBV14 and TRBJ2-1; the match to TRBD2 covers 8 bases. The CDR3 extends over 15 amino acids. The germline gives CDR1 SGHDN, CDR2 FVKESK. Unmatched junction bases numbered 5, after V lost 1 base and J lost 6 bases. The CDR3, as DNA: TGTGCCAGCAGCCAAGCTCCGGGGGGGCCCAATGAGCAGTTCTTC. This encodes CASSQAPGGPNEQFF.

V and J are TRBV2 and TRBJ2-7; tentative D call: TRBD2 (6 bases). Germline V gives CDR1 SNHLY, CDR2 FYNNEI. The germline V and J ends were trimmed by 3 bases and 3 bases, with 21 bases remaining between them. This CDR3 comprises 17 residues. CDR3 residues: CASSERPLLWGDYEQYF. The CDR3 bases are TGTGCCAGCAGTGAGCGGCCCCTTCTATGGGGGGACTACGAGCAGTACTTC.

The chain links TRBV5-1 to TRBJ2-7; 7 bases fit TRBD1. V shed 1 base, J shed 3 bases, and the junction held 1 base outside the gene matches. The CDR3 contains 13 residues. Germline CDR1 SGHRS, CDR2 YFSETQ. CDR3 sequence reads: CASSLRQGYEQYF. CDR3 sequence (DNA): TGCGCCAGCAGCTTGAGACAGGGCTACGAGCAGTACTTC.